The present T cell receptor (beta chain) was sequenced within a study of CD8 T cells in Susac syndrome. Random hexamers were used to reverse transcribe 0.5 to 1 ug of RNA. TCRdb fed the immunoSEQ multiplex PCR reads into MiXCR, producing one record per CDR3 protein. The sample contains about 110,000 distinct CDR3 sequences, roughly 94% of which appear only once. This clonotype has just one count. In germline, CDR1 is PRHDT, CDR2 FYEKMQ (reference sequence). This CDR3 comprises 12 residues. V lost 5 bases and J 6 bases, leaving 8 bases between the germline ends. The sequencing input was CD8+ T cells from PBMCs. The TCR sequence derives from a human donor with Susac syndrome. J is TRBJ2-1 and V is TRBV13, with D tentatively TRBD2 (6 bases). The CDR3 is CASSGGSNEQFF. The CDR3 DNA reads TGTGCCAGCAGCGGAGGGAGCAATGAGCAGTTCTTC. Filled out from reference TRBV13 and TRBJ2-1, the complete variable domain reads AAGVIQSPRHLIKEKRETATLKCYPIPRHDTVYWYQQGPGQDPQFLISFYEKMQSDKGSIPDRFSAQQFSDYHSELNMSSLELGDSALYFCASSGGSNEQFFGPGTRLTVL.